This paragraph reports one T cell receptor beta chain. Antigen unknown. This entry belongs to a study of OX40 agonist ivuxolimab in advanced cancers. The study, taken as a whole, reports: Certain nonresponding patients likewise had low normalized T-cell clonal expansion. Among T cells, CD8+ cells averaged more expanded clones than CD4+ cells.

Exclusion of a patient followed from autoimmune disease history or systemic immunosuppression. This table comes from immunoSEQ multiplex PCR, and its TCRdb copy is limited to in-frame clones, with some not included. The repertoire has approximately 74,000 clones, 88% of them found once; the top ten carry approximately 0.3%. Trimming stripped 7 bases from V and 1 base from J, with 10 bases between. The CDR3 is 13 residues long. Germline CDR1 is ENHRY and CDR2 is SYGVKD. The material sequenced was CD4+ or CD8+ T cells sorted from blood, taken in a trial of the OX40 agonist ivuxolimab. The clonotype comes from an adult with an advanced solid tumor such as melanoma, head and neck, liver or kidney cancer. This chain connects TRBV10-3 to TRBJ1-1; TRBD1 is a possible D gene (6 bases). In nucleotides, the CDR3 is TGTGCCATCAATAGGGACAAGAACACTGAAGCTTTCTTT. This gives the protein CAINRDKNTEAFF.